Detailed here is one T cell receptor beta chain. What it recognizes is unknown. Sample-barcoded 5' priming and a J-beta primer mix drove a second PCR of about 6 to 11 cycles. TCRdb itself ran the 5' RACE reads through MiXCR, one entry per CDR3 protein. Among about 1.1 million distinct CDR3 sequences listed, around two fifths were seen once. This sample was included in a study of blood T cells in healthy people across ages. Regarding the study as a whole: Across the age range, TCR beta diversity per million T cells fell in a roughly linear way.

Germline CDR1 and CDR2: MNHEY and SMNVEV (reference sequence). The CDR3 consists of 14 residues. V was cut by 6 bases and J by 1 base, with 10 bases left in between. Sequenced input: blood. The origin of this receptor is a man between 18 and 29 years old in good health. The V gene is TRBV27, the J gene TRBJ1-5, with unresolved D. The CDR3 region is CASREALSNQPQHF. The CDR3 DNA follows: TGTGCCAGCAGGGAGGCGTTGAGCAATCAGCCCCAGCATTTT.